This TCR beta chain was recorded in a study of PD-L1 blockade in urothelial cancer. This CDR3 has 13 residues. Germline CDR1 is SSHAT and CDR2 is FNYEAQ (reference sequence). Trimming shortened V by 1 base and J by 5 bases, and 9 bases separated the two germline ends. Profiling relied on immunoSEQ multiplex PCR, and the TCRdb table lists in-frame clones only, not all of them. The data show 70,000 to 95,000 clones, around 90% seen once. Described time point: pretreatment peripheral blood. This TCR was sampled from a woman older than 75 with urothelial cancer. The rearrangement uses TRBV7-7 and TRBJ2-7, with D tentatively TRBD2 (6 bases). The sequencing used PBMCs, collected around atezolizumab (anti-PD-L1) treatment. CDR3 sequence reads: CASSLVGGDEQYF. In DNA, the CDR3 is TGTGCCAGCAGCTTAGTGGGCGGGGACGAGCAGTACTTC.